Presented here are 27 T cell receptor beta chains from one specimen sequenced in a study of blood T cell repertoires in COVID-19. Sequencing was performed with immunoSEQ multiplex PCR; in TCRdb, only in-frame clones are kept and a portion is missing. Among about 300,000 clones listed, 87% were seen once. The sequencing sample was made of peripheral blood. The origin of the receptors is a woman between 40 and 55 years old who had recovered from COVID-19.

As to this clone: The sample carries other DNA sequences with the same CDR3. V is TRBV11-2 and J is TRBJ1-6; 7 bases fit TRBD1. The CDR3 is 16 amino acids. CDR1 SGHAT and CDR2 FQNNGV come from the germline V gene. V shed 5 bases, J shed 7 bases, and the junction held 11 bases outside the gene matches. The CDR3 reads CASSLVNRDRNSPLHF. In DNA form, the CDR3 reads TGTGCCAGCAGCCTAGTAAACAGGGACAGAAATTCACCCCTCCACTTT.

This chain connects TRBV7-8 to TRBJ1-3; D not certain. CDR1 SGHVS and CDR2 FQNEAQ come from the germline V gene. The length of the CDR3 is 16 residues. The V and J ends lost 1 base and 4 bases respectively, with 14 bases between them. The CDR3, as DNA: TGTGCCAGCAGCTTAGAACGGGTTTCGAGAGGAAACACCATATATTTT. As protein: CASSLERVSRGNTIYF.

J is TRBJ2-5 and V is TRBV21-1; the tabulated D call, TRBD2, remains unverified against the DNA. TRBV21-1 is termed a pseudogene. The length of the CDR3 is 14 residues. The CDR3 coding sequence is TGTGCCCCAAAAGTCCCGGACTGCCAAGAGACCCAGTACTTC. Protein: CAPKVPDCQETQYF.

The chain carries TRBV4-1 and TRBJ2-4; 8 nucleotides line up with TRBD1. The CDR3 length is 16 residues. Per germline, CDR1 MGHRA and CDR2 YSYEKL. Unmatched junction bases numbered 9, after V lost 0 bases and J lost 8 bases. CDR3 loop: CASSQETGGKRDIQYF. In DNA form, the CDR3 reads TGCGCCAGCAGCCAAGAAACAGGGGGGAAAAGGGACATTCAGTACTTC.

The rearrangement joins TRBV2 to TRBJ2-6; 7 nucleotides match TRBD2. The germline gives CDR1 SNHLY, CDR2 FYNNEI. CDR3 length: 15 amino acids. The V and J ends lost 10 bases and 2 bases, in that order; junction bases with no gene match: 8. For the CDR3, the DNA is TGTGCCATCCAAGGACTAGGGACTGGGGCCAACGTCCTGACTTTC. Protein: CAIQGLGTGANVLTF.

The chain employs TRBV6-5 and TRBJ1-1; the D gene is possibly TRBD1 (5 bases). V lost 7 bases to trimming and J lost 4 bases, with 19 bases between them. Germline V gene data show CDR1 as MNHEY and CDR2 as SVGAGI. This CDR3 has 15 amino acids. CDR3 in amino acids: CASTEVGQVGTEAFF. The CDR3 bases are TGTGCCAGCACCGAGGTGGGGCAAGTGGGCACTGAAGCTTTCTTT.

V is TRBV27 and J is TRBJ2-1; 9 bases agree with TRBD2. The CDR3 sequence is 13 residues long. Germline V lookup: CDR1 MNHEY, CDR2 SMNVEV (reference sequence). The junction had 0 bases not matched to a gene; V was cut back by 5 bases and J by 4 bases. CDR3 residues: CASSLAGYNEQFF. DNA for the CDR3: TGTGCCAGCAGTCTAGCGGGGTACAATGAGCAGTTCTTC.

The V gene is TRBV27, the J gene TRBJ2-2, with D possibly TRBD1 on 5 matching bases. Trimming cost V 6 bases and J 2 bases, with 10 bases left between them. Germline values: CDR1 MNHEY, CDR2 SMNVEV (reference sequence). The CDR3 is made up of 14 amino acids. The DNA of the CDR3 is TGTGCCAGCAGCAAACAGGAAAACACCGGGGAGCTGTTTTTT. Amino acid sequence: CASSKQENTGELFF.

Comments on this clone: This CDR3 is also generated by other DNA sequences in the sample. CDR3: CASSPSTDTQYF. The CDR3 coding sequence is TGCGCCAGCAGCCCTAGCACAGATACGCAGTATTTT. V gene TRBV10-1 combines with J gene TRBJ2-3; D is unclear. Germline assignment: CDR1 WNHNN and CDR2 SYGVQD (reference sequence). The V end lost 6 bases, the J end lost 0 bases, and 4 bases lay between the germline ends. This CDR3 has 12 amino acids.

V and J are TRBV7-2 and TRBJ1-4; TRBD1 agrees at 9 bases. The CDR3 totals 17 residues. J lost 0 bases, V lost 1 base, and 3 bases had no gene match. Per the germline V gene, CDR1 is SGHTA and CDR2 is FQGNSA. The CDR3, as DNA: TGTGCCAGCAGCTTAGACAGGGGGCCTGCAACTAATGAAAAACTGTTTTTT. Translated: CASSLDRGPATNEKLFF.

Details on this clone: Other nucleotide sequences in the sample specify the same CDR3. V and J are TRBV27 and TRBJ2-3, with TRBD1 matching over 7 bases. The ends lost 5 bases at V and 2 bases at J; junction bases unmatched: 4. The CDR3 spans 14 residues. Germline assignment: CDR1 MNHEY and CDR2 SMNVEV (reference sequence). The CDR3 bases are TGTGCCAGCAGTCCCGACAGGGTCACAGATACGCAGTATTTT. Protein product: CASSPDRVTDTQYF.

This chain links TRBV5-1 with TRBJ1-2; D gene uncertain. V was trimmed by 0 bases and J by 2 bases, leaving 8 bases between them. CDR1 and CDR2 (germline): SGHRS, YFSETQ. The length of the CDR3 is 14 residues. CDR3 region: CASSLAITNYGYTF. The CDR3 nucleotides are TGCGCCAGCAGCTTGGCTATTACCAACTATGGCTACACCTTC.

The chain combines TRBV2 with TRBJ1-1; D remains ambiguous. This CDR3 is 13 amino acids long. The V gene lost 6 bases and the J gene lost 9 bases, with 17 bases spanning the gap. Germline assignment: CDR1 SNHLY and CDR2 FYNNEI. The CDR3 spells CASSLRASSQAFF. CDR3 in DNA: TGTGCCAGCAGCCTGAGGGCGTCCTCCCAAGCTTTCTTT.

This rearrangement joins TRBV6-4 to TRBJ1-2, with a tentative D call TRBD1 (5 bases). The CDR3 sequence is 14 residues long. V was shortened by 3 bases and J by 5 bases, with 13 bases between the two germline ends. Germline CDR1 and CDR2: MRHNA and SNTAGT. CDR3 protein: CASSETKKGYGYTF. CDR3 DNA: TGTGCCAGCAGTGAGACCAAGAAGGGGTATGGCTACACCTTC.

V gene TRBV30 combines with J gene TRBJ2-5, with D possibly TRBD2 on 6 matching bases. The germline CDR1 and CDR2 sequences are GTSNPN and SVGIG (reference sequence). Trimming pared 3 bases from V and 5 bases from J, leaving 22 bases between. The CDR3 is made up of 16 amino acids. CDR3 DNA sequence: TGTGCCTGGAGCCCGCGGGGCCGGAAGAGGTGGGAGACCCAGTACTTC. It yields the protein CAWSPRGRKRWETQYF.

This rearrangement joins TRBV4-1 to TRBJ1-1; 10 nucleotides line up with TRBD1. Germline assignment: CDR1 MGHRA and CDR2 YSYEKL. The V gene end was trimmed by 1 base and the J gene end by 4 bases; junction bases not matched to a gene: 15. The CDR3 loop spans 19 amino acids. The CDR3 nucleotides read TGCGCCAGCAGCCAAGCCTGGGGGGACAGGGGACCAAAAGGCACTGAAGCTTTCTTT. Protein: CASSQAWGDRGPKGTEAFF.

This chain connects TRBV30 to TRBJ1-1; D possibly corresponds to TRBD1 (5 bases). Trimming left V 4 bases short and J 9 bases short, with 18 bases between. Germline lookup yields CDR1 GTSNPN and CDR2 SVGIG (reference sequence). This CDR3 spans 13 amino acids. CDR3 loop: CAWNPGGPPKAFF. CDR3 DNA sequence: TGTGCCTGGAACCCCGGGGGACCGCCTAAAGCTTTCTTT.

This rearrangement joins TRBV7-9 to TRBJ2-7; 10 nucleotides align to TRBD1. There are 16 residues in the CDR3. The trim removed 1 base at V and 7 bases at J, leaving 10 bases unmatched. Germline V lookup: CDR1 SEHNR, CDR2 FQNEAQ (reference sequence). As DNA, the CDR3 is TGTGCCAGCAGCTTAGGGTACCGGGACAGGGGTTTGGAGCAGTACTTC. Protein product: CASSLGYRDRGLEQYF.

The genes are TRBV7-9 and TRBJ2-3, with TRBD2 identical over 9 bases. J gave up 1 base and V 1 base, and 6 bases lay outside the gene matches. CDR3 length: 17 residues. The germline gives CDR1 SEHNR, CDR2 FQNEAQ (reference sequence). The CDR3 sequence: CASSLELAGIRTDTQYF. The CDR3 region has the DNA TGTGCCAGCAGCTTAGAGCTAGCGGGGATCCGCACAGATACGCAGTATTTT. Looking up the rest from reference TRBV7-9 and TRBJ2-3 gives the full variable domain: DTGVSQNPRHKITKRGQNVTFRCDPISEHNRLYWYRQTLGQGPEFLTYFQNEAQLEKSRLLSDRFSAERPKGSFSTLEIQRTEQGDSAMYLCASSLELAGIRTDTQYFGPGTRLTVL.

The rearrangement joins TRBV10-3 to TRBJ1-1; D is possibly TRBD1 (5 bases). V lost 11 bases and J lost 6, with 19 bases in between. This CDR3 contains 13 residues. Germline lookup yields CDR1 ENHRY and CDR2 SYGVKD. The CDR3 bases are TGTGCCTTTCGGGCCGCCACGGGGGCTGAAGCTTTCTTT. Protein: CAFRAATGAEAFF.

In DNA, the CDR3 is TGTGCCTGGAGTGTAGGACTCACAGATACGCAGTATTTT. Encoded protein: CAWSVGLTDTQYF. The chain is built from TRBV30 and TRBJ2-3, with D perhaps matching TRBD2 (5 bases). This CDR3 is built from 13 residues. Trimming shortened V by 0 bases and J by 2 bases, and 6 bases separated the two germline ends. The germline V gene has CDR1 GTSNPN and CDR2 SVGIG (reference sequence).

The chain carries TRBV10-2 and TRBJ1-4; 9 bases agree with TRBD1. Trimming cost V 8 bases and J 6 bases; bases outside gene matches: 7. CDR1 and CDR2 (germline): WSHSY, SAAADI. The CDR3 extends over 14 amino acids. This chain's CDR3 is CASGWTGVDEKLFF. The CDR3 coding sequence is TGCGCCAGCGGCTGGACAGGGGTGGATGAAAAACTGTTTTTT.

J is TRBJ2-5 and V is TRBV5-6; the match to TRBD2 covers 10 bases. The CDR3 is 15 residues long. V lost 4 bases, J lost 4 bases, and 7 bases stayed unmatched. Germline V gene sequence: CDR1 SGHDT, CDR2 YYEEEE. CDR3 in amino acids: CASSQGLARRETQYF. As DNA, the CDR3 is TGTGCCAGCAGCCAGGGACTAGCGAGGAGAGAGACCCAGTACTTC.

The chain joins TRBV7-9 to TRBJ1-1; tentatively, D is TRBD1 (6 bases). Germline V gives CDR1 SEHNR, CDR2 FQNEAQ (reference sequence). CDR3 length equals 15 residues. Trimming left V 5 bases short and J 4 bases short, with 17 bases between. CDR3 DNA: TGTGCCAGCAGCCCTGTGGCAGGGGCCCTCACTGAAGCTTTCTTT. It translates to CASSPVAGALTEAFF.

The chain uses TRBV12-3 or TRBV12-4 and TRBJ1-5; D may be TRBD1 (5 bases). The CDR3 has 13 amino acids. Deletions cut 1 base from V and 6 bases from J, with 7 bases between. Written as DNA, the CDR3 is TGTGCCAGCAGTTTAGGGGGGGTTCAGCCCCAGCATTTT. Protein: CASSLGGVQPQHF.

The V and J genes are TRBV9 and TRBJ1-3, with D possibly matching TRBD1 (5 bases). Deletions cut 3 bases from V and 3 bases from J, with 7 bases between. The CDR3 length is 13 residues. Germline CDR1 and CDR2: SGDLS and YYNGEE. DNA of the CDR3: TGTGCCAGCAGCGGGACAATTGGAAACACCATATATTTT. Translating it yields CASSGTIGNTIYF.

The chain employs TRBV2 and TRBJ1-2, with D maybe TRBD1 (6 bases). With 5 bases removed from V and 6 bases from J, the gap between germline ends came to 10 bases. There are 12 residues in the CDR3. Germline V gives CDR1 SNHLY, CDR2 FYNNEI. DNA for the CDR3: TGTGCCAGCAGTCCTACAGGGAATGGCTACACCTTC. Encoded protein: CASSPTGNGYTF.